These 31 T cell receptor beta chains were all obtained from the same sample, sequenced in a study of T cells in Graves' hyperthyroidism and ophthalmopathy. Amplification yielded TCR beta CDR3 regions, with RNA transcripts as the source. An initial round of RT-PCR targeting the TCR CDR3 relied on the HTBI primer set. Each CDR3 protein is one row after TCRdb ran MiXCR on the multiplex PCR reads. The sample shows 750,000 to 950,000 distinct CDR3 sequences, over 35% of them seen only once. What was sequenced was blood. Receptors were obtained from a man aged 18-30 years with Graves' hyperthyroidism.

With regard to this clonotype: At one end, the junction sequence differs from germline, possibly due to a read error. This chain links TRBV10-3 with TRBJ1-2; 7 positions agree with TRBD1. CDR3 length: 14 residues. Germline V CDR1 and CDR2: ENHRY, SYGVKD. Written as DNA, the CDR3 is TGTGCCAGCAGTGAACCAGGGGGGGACTATGGCTACACCTTC. The encoded protein is CASSEPGGDYGYTF.

This clonotype has a count of ten or more. V gene TRBV29-1 combines with J gene TRBJ1-1; D is unclear. Looked up from germline, CDR1 is SQVTM and CDR2 is ANQGSEA. Deletions cut 4 bases from V and 0 bases from J, with 6 bases between. The CDR3 is made up of 12 amino acids. The CDR3 sequence is CSVATMNTEAFF. CDR3 bases: TGCAGCGTTGCGACGATGAACACTGAAGCTTTCTTT.

Worth noting for this clonotype: A read error is possible here, since a much larger clone lies one base away. This chain connects TRBV15 to TRBJ2-2, with D uncertain. The germline gives CDR1 LNHNV, CDR2 YYDKDF (reference sequence). This CDR3 is built from 16 residues. The V end was cut by 0 bases, the J end by 1 base, with 9 bases between. As DNA, the CDR3 is TGTGCCACCAGCAGAGATAGTACATTGAACACCGGGGAGCTGTTTTTT. Residues: CATSRDSTLNTGELFF.

To note about this clonotype: This may stem from a read error, because a much larger clone lies one nucleotide away. This chain links TRBV10-3 with TRBJ1-4, with a possible D match to TRBD1 (6 bases). V shed 5 bases and J shed 4 bases, with 14 bases lying between them. The CDR3 has 15 residues. Germline V gene data show CDR1 as ENHRY and CDR2 as SYGVKD. CDR3 nucleotide sequence: TGTGCCATCAGTTCCCCGGACAGTGATAATGAAAAACTGTTTTTT. Protein: CAISSPDSDNEKLFF.

The V gene is TRBV7-9, the J gene TRBJ2-5, with 7 bases matching TRBD1. Germline loops: CDR1 SEHNR, CDR2 FQNEAQ (reference sequence). The CDR3 is 15 amino acids. Trimming cost V 4 bases and J 4 bases; bases outside gene matches: 9. This chain's CDR3 is CASSSDRDGSETQYF. For the CDR3, the DNA is TGTGCCAGCAGCTCTGACAGGGATGGCTCAGAGACCCAGTACTTC.

This clonotype was seen a few times. The V call is TRBV20-1, the J call TRBJ2-7; TRBD2 might be the D (5 bases). Trimming stripped 0 bases from V and 1 base from J, with 10 bases between. CDR1 DFQATT and CDR2 SNEGSKA come from the germline V gene (reference sequence). The CDR3 consists of 14 residues. In DNA form, the CDR3 reads TGCAGTGCTAGAGATGCGGGCCAATCCTACGAGCAGTACTTC. Translating gives CSARDAGQSYEQYF.

The chain employs TRBV7-6 and TRBJ2-7; TRBD2 matches 9 bases. This CDR3 spans 16 amino acids. The V gene's germline CDR1 is SGHVS and CDR2 FNYEAQ. After removal of 5 bases from V and 2 bases from J, the junction contained 10 bases not matched to a gene. CDR3 nucleotide sequence: TGTGCCAGCAGCCCACCCCCCCTAGCGGGGCCCTACGAGCAGTACTTC. Protein: CASSPPPLAGPYEQYF.

This clonotype has just one count. A much larger clone sits a single nucleotide away, making a read error possible. The chain has TRBV7-2 and TRBJ2-5; no clear D gene. Germline V gene data show CDR1 as SGHTA and CDR2 as FQGNSA. This CDR3 region has 13 residues. The DNA of the CDR3 is TGTGCCGGCAGCCCAACGGGCCAAAGGGACCAGTACTTC. Residues: CAGSPTGQRDQYF.

The rearrangement joins TRBV27 to TRBJ1-2, with D maybe TRBD1 (5 bases). This CDR3 has 13 residues. CDR1 and CDR2 (germline): MNHEY, SMNVEV (reference sequence). V was shortened by 6 bases and J by 5 bases, with 13 bases between the two germline ends. The CDR3 coding sequence is TGTGCCAGCAGATCGGGACCCCTGTATGGCTACACCTTC. Amino acids: CASRSGPLYGYTF.

Concerning this clonotype itself: At one of its ends the junction is not consistent with the germline gene, which may arise from a read error. The gene calls are TRBV5-1 and TRBJ2-2; D possibly uses TRBD1 or TRBD2 (5 bases each). Germline V CDR1 and CDR2: SGHRS, YFSETQ. The CDR3 covers 13 residues. CDR3 region: CASSSTVTGELVF. DNA for the CDR3: TGCGCCAGCAGCTCGACAGTAACCGGGGAGCTGGTTTTT.

This clonotype was recorded a few times. V is TRBV7-8 and J is TRBJ2-7, with 9 nucleotides matching TRBD2. The CDR3 extends over 15 amino acids. Germline V lookup: CDR1 SGHVS, CDR2 FQNEAQ. The ends lost 7 bases at V and 2 bases at J; junction bases unmatched: 9. In DNA, the CDR3 is TGTGCCAGCACCCCGGGGGCTAGCGGGACCTACGAGCAGTACTTC. The encoded protein is CASTPGASGTYEQYF.

The rearrangement joins TRBV12-3 or TRBV12-4 to TRBJ1-2, with unresolved D. With 5 bases removed from V and 8 bases from J, the gap between germline ends came to 18 bases. This CDR3 has 14 amino acids. The CDR3 DNA follows: TGTGCCAGCAGTAAGGACCTCTATTCCGTCGGCTACACCTTC. Translation: CASSKDLYSVGYTF.

J is TRBJ2-5 and V is TRBV20-1; TRBD1 agrees at 8 bases. This CDR3 is 15 amino acids long. Germline V gene sequence: CDR1 DFQATT, CDR2 SNEGSKA (reference sequence). V was clipped by 1 base and J by 2 bases; unmatched bases: 6. CDR3 protein: CSARGGTGTQETQYF. The DNA for the CDR3 is TGCAGTGCTAGAGGCGGGACAGGAACGCAAGAGACCCAGTACTTC.

This clonotype was detected only a few times. V gene TRBV6-5 combines with J gene TRBJ1-3; weak D call: TRBD1 (6 bases). Germline V CDR1 and CDR2: MNHEY, SVGAGI. The CDR3 loop spans 15 amino acids. Trimming removed 4 bases from V and 4 bases from J, with 14 bases in between. In DNA, the CDR3 is TGTGCCAGCAGTTTTTACAGGGCTGGCGGAAACACCATATATTTT. Residues: CASSFYRAGGNTIYF.

In this sample, this clonotype turned up a few times. V is TRBV12-3 or TRBV12-4 and J is TRBJ2-2; D gene ambiguous. V was pared by 3 bases and J by 3 bases, with 5 bases between. The CDR3 runs 13 residues. This CDR3 is CASSFFDTGELFF. In nucleotides, the CDR3 is TGTGCCAGCAGTTTTTTCGACACCGGGGAGCTGTTTTTT.

The chain uses TRBV7-2 and TRBJ2-5; TRBD2 agrees at 11 bases. The CDR3 sequence is 14 residues long. Germline V CDR1 and CDR2: SGHTA, FQGNSA. V dropped 5 bases and J dropped 5; count of bases not matched to a gene: 4. The CDR3 sequence: CASSDRLAGETQYF. The CDR3 nucleotides read TGTGCCAGCAGCGACCGACTAGCGGGGGAGACCCAGTACTTC.

This clonotype was recorded at least ten times. This chain uses TRBV25-1 with TRBJ2-5; TRBD1 agrees at 10 bases. Trimming at V came to 4 bases and at J to 7 bases, leaving 15 bases not matched to a gene. There are 17 residues in the CDR3. Germline loops: CDR1 MGHDK, CDR2 SYGVNS. CDR3 protein: CASSVEFDRGRVGTQYF. DNA for the CDR3: TGTGCCAGCAGTGTTGAGTTCGACAGGGGGCGTGTCGGGACCCAGTACTTC.

The rearrangement links TRBV7-6 to TRBJ2-2; a possible D gene is TRBD2 (5 bases). This CDR3 region has 14 residues. Germline CDR1 reads SGHVS; CDR2 reads FNYEAQ. V was cut by 5 bases and J by 4 bases, with 11 bases left in between. The CDR3 nucleotides are TGTGCCAGCAGCCCAGTGGAGGTCACCGGGGAGCTGTTTTTT. This translates into CASSPVEVTGELFF.

The rearrangement uses TRBV2 and TRBJ2-7; D is perhaps TRBD1 (5 bases). V was trimmed by 6 bases and J by 5 bases, leaving 17 bases between them. This CDR3 is built from 14 residues. Germline V gene lookup returns CDR1 SNHLY and CDR2 FYNNEI. The CDR3 DNA reads TGTGCCAGCAGCGCGCGTGGGGCCCTAGACGAGCAGTACTTC. Protein: CASSARGALDEQYF.

The chain couples TRBV20-1 to TRBJ2-7, with D possibly being TRBD1 (7 bases). Germline CDR1 is DFQATT and CDR2 is SNEGSKA (reference sequence). This CDR3 comprises 16 residues. Trimming cost V 0 bases and J 1 base, with 16 bases left between them. CDR3 in amino acids: CSARDWSAGGSYEQYF. In nucleotides, the CDR3 is TGCAGTGCTAGAGATTGGTCCGCAGGGGGGTCCTACGAGCAGTACTTC.

This clonotype came up a few times. This rearrangement joins TRBV5-1 to TRBJ2-5; TRBD2 matches at 9 bases. V was pared by 1 base and J by 5 bases, with 12 bases of the junction left unmatched. Germline assignment: CDR1 SGHRS and CDR2 YFSETQ. The length of the CDR3 is 17 residues. CDR3 nucleotide sequence: TGCGCCAGCAGCTTGACTCTAGCGGGGAGGCCTGAGGAGACCCAGTACTTC. Its translation is CASSLTLAGRPEETQYF.

Notes on this clonotype: A much more abundant neighbour one base away suggests this may be a read error. The chain carries TRBV25-1 and TRBJ2-5; a possible D gene is TRBD2 (6 bases). CDR3 length equals 15 residues. Germline values: CDR1 MGHDK, CDR2 SYGVNS. CDR3 bases: TGTGCCAGCAGTGATATAACGGGACTTGGGGAGACCCAGTGCTTC. This gives the protein CASSDITGLGETQCF.

This rearrangement joins TRBV9 to TRBJ2-7; unclear D gene. The CDR3 contains 15 residues. The V gene's germline CDR1 is SGDLS and CDR2 YYNGEE. V was shortened by 0 bases and J by 0 bases, with 10 bases between the two germline ends. The DNA for the CDR3 is TGTGCCAGCAGCGTAGGGGAAGGTCACTCCTACGAGCAGTACTTC. Translated, it gives CASSVGEGHSYEQYF.

This clonotype occurred a few times. The gene calls are TRBV20-1 and TRBJ1-5, with 9 bases that match TRBD1. V was pared by 6 bases and J by 0 bases, with 15 bases of the junction left unmatched. Germline V gene data show CDR1 as DFQATT and CDR2 as SNEGSKA (reference sequence). The CDR3 spans 18 residues. The CDR3 DNA follows: TGCAGTGCCTCGACCGGGACAGGGCCCCTCGGTAGCAATCAGCCCCAGCATTTT. It specifies CSASTGTGPLGSNQPQHF.

With regard to this clonotype: Likely a read error: the CDR3 ends without its conserved phenylalanine or tryptophan. The chain couples TRBV29-1 to TRBJ2-7, with TRBD1 identical over 7 bases. The V and J ends lost 6 bases and 2 bases, in that order; junction bases with no gene match: 10. Germline CDR1 is SQVTM and CDR2 is ANQGSEA. This CDR3 contains 14 residues. In DNA form, the CDR3 reads TGCAGCGTCAAAATCCGGGACAGTCCCTACGAGCAGTACTCC. This sequence encodes CSVKIRDSPYEQYS.

This clonotype came up once. The chain carries TRBV7-9 and TRBJ1-1, with 7 bases identical to TRBD1. The CDR3 contains 13 residues. The germline CDR1 and CDR2 sequences are SEHNR and FQNEAQ (reference sequence). After removal of 3 bases from V and 6 bases from J, the junction contained 4 bases not matched to a gene. In nucleotides, the CDR3 is TGTGCCAGCAGCTTTGGACAGGCTCCTGAAGCTTTCTTT. This encodes CASSFGQAPEAFF.

This clonotype has a handful of counts. This chain joins TRBV6-1 and TRBJ1-5, with a tentative D call TRBD1 (5 bases). V lost 0 bases and J lost 6, with 9 bases in between. Germline assignment: CDR1 MNHNS and CDR2 SASEGT. The CDR3 length is 14 residues. The CDR3 sequence: CASSEAWGGQPQHF. Here the CDR3 DNA reads TGTGCCAGCAGTGAAGCTTGGGGGGGTCAGCCCCAGCATTTT.

The V call is TRBV6-5, the J call TRBJ1-3; TRBD1 matches 7 bases. The germline CDR1 and CDR2 sequences are MNHEY and SVGAGI. J lost 2 bases, V lost 2 bases, and 6 bases had no gene match. The CDR3 contains 16 residues. CDR3 region: CASSYRQGIAGNTIYF. As DNA, the CDR3 is TGTGCCAGCAGTTACCGACAGGGTATCGCTGGAAACACCATATATTTT.

The genes are TRBV2 and TRBJ1-2; TRBD1 matches at 9 bases. The V segment lost 7 bases and the J segment 7 bases; nucleotides outside the gene matches: 1. Per germline, CDR1 SNHLY and CDR2 FYNNEI. This CDR3 spans 11 amino acids. The CDR3 DNA sequence: TGTGCCAGCATGGGACAGGGTGGCTACACCTTC. This translates into CASMGQGGYTF.

This clonotype was found many times. The J gene is TRBJ1-4, the V gene TRBV5-1; D is uncertain. Germline lookup yields CDR1 SGHRS and CDR2 YFSETQ. V lost 0 bases, J lost 10 bases, and 10 bases lay in between. The CDR3 is 13 amino acids. The CDR3 here is CASSLDTGAKLFF. As DNA, the CDR3 is TGCGCCAGCAGCTTGGATACGGGCGCAAAACTGTTTTTT.

The chain has TRBV29-1 and TRBJ2-7, with TRBD1 as a possible D gene (8 bases). CDR1 SQVTM and CDR2 ANQGSEA come from the germline V gene. Trimming shortened V by 3 bases and J by 2 bases, and 14 bases separated the two germline ends. The CDR3 runs to 14 residues. In DNA form, the CDR3 reads TGCAGCGTTGATCCAGCGGGACAGGCCTACGAGCAGTACTTC. Residues: CSVDPAGQAYEQYF.